This T cell receptor beta chain stems from a study of OX40 agonist ivuxolimab in advanced cancers. As for the study in general: Treatment of patients was with ivuxolimab, an agonistic anti-OX40 (CD134) antibody. Findings and limits, study-wide: CD8+ T cells (on average) carried more expanded clones than CD4+ T cells. Also showing low normalized T-cell clonal expansion were some of the nonresponders.

The germline V and J ends were trimmed by 0 bases and 5 bases, with 14 bases remaining between them. The CDR3 is 16 residues long. CDR1 and CDR2 from the germline V gene are SGHKS and YYEKEE (reference sequence). To note about this clone: Its antigen is unknown.

TCRdb's table, derived via immunoSEQ multiplex PCR, lists solely in-frame clones and lacks some. The sample lists roughly 75,000 clones, roughly 88% occurring once. The chain links TRBV5-5 to TRBJ2-2; the D gene is possibly TRBD2 (6 bases). The receptor's source is an adult with an advanced solid tumor such as melanoma, head and neck, liver or kidney cancer. The material sequenced was CD4+ or CD8+ T cells sorted from blood, taken in a trial of the OX40 agonist ivuxolimab. CDR3 in DNA: TGTGCCAGCAGCTTGGGTTTCGCACTAGCAACCGGGGAGCTGTTTTTT. Amino acids: CASSLGFALATGELFF.